This T cell receptor beta chain stems from a study of blood T cell repertoires in COVID-19. Repertoires were generated with immunoSEQ multiplex PCR, while TCRdb's copy carries only in-frame clones and drops some. The sample has about 33,000 clones; about 88% are singletons. Trimming removed 5 bases from V and 5 bases from J, with 7 bases in between. Germline CDR1 reads SGHTA; CDR2 reads FQGTGA. This CDR3 spans 13 amino acids. The sample consisted of peripheral blood. The sequence was obtained from a man aged 65 to 85 with acute or convalescent COVID-19. The chain links TRBV7-3 to TRBJ1-6; unclear D gene. CDR3 region: CASSIQNNSPLHF. The CDR3 nucleotides read TGTGCCAGCAGCATTCAGAATAATTCACCCCTCCACTTT.